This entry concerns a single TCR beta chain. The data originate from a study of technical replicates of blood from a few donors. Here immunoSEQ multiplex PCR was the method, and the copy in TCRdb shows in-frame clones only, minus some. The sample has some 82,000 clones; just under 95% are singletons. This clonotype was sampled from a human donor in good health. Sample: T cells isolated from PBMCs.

The CDR3: CASSLSAGGAGLQETQYF. CDR3 bases: TGTGCCAGCAGCTTATCGGCAGGGGGCGCGGGACTACAAGAGACCCAGTACTTC. V and J are TRBV7-6 and TRBJ2-5, with a weak D call TRBD1 (8 bases). Germline V CDR1 and CDR2: SGHVS, FNYEAQ. Trimming stripped 2 bases from V and 2 bases from J, with 21 bases between. The CDR3 loop spans 18 amino acids.